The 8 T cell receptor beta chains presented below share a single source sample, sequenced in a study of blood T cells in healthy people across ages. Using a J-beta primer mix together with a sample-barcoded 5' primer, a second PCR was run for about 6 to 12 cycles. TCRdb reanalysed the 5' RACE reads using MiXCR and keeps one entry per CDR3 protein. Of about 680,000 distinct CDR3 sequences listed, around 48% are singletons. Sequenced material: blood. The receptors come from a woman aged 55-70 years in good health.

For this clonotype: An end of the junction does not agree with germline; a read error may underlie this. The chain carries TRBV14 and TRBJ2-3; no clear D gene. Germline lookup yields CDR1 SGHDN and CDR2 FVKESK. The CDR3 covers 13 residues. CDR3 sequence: CTSSPLGTDTQYF. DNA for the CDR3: TGTACCAGCAGCCCGCTGGGGACAGATACGCAGTATTTT.

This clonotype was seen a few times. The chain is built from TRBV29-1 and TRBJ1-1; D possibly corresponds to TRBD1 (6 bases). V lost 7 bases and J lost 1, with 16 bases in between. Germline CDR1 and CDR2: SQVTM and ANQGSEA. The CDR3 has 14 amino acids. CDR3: CSGKGLGGNTEAFF. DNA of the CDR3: TGCAGCGGTAAAGGACTAGGGGGGAACACTGAAGCTTTCTTT. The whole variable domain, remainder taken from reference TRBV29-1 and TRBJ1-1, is SAVISQKPSRDICQRGTSLTIQCQVDSQVTMMFWYRQQPGQSLTLIATANQGSEATYESGFVIDKFPISRPNLTFSTLTVSNMSPEDSSIYLCSGKGLGGNTEAFFGQGTRLTVV.

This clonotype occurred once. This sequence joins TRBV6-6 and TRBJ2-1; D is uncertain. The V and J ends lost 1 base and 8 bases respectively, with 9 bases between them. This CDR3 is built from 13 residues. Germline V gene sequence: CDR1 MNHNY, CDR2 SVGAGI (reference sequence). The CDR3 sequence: CASSYYKGYEQFF. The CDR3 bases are TGTGCCAGCAGTTACTATAAAGGCTATGAGCAGTTCTTC.

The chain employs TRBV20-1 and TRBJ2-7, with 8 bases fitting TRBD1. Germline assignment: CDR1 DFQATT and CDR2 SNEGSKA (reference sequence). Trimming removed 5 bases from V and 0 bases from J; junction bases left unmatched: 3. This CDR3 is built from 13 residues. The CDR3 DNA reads TGCAGTGCTGAGACAGGGGCCTCCTACGAGCAGTACTTC. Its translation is CSAETGASYEQYF.

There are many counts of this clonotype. CDR3 in amino acids: CASSLGGGSSYEQYF. Here the CDR3 DNA reads TGTGCCAGCAGCTTAGGAGGCGGGTCCTCCTACGAGCAGTACTTC. The J gene is TRBJ2-7, the V gene TRBV7-2, with a possible D match to TRBD2 (5 bases). V lost 1 base to trimming and J lost 0 bases, with 10 bases between them. This CDR3 is built from 15 residues. Germline values: CDR1 SGHTA, CDR2 FQGNSA.

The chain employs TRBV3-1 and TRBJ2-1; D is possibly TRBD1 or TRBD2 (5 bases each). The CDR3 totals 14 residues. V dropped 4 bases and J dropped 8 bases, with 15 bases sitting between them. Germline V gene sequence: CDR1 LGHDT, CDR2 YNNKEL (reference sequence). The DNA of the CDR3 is TGTGCCAGCAGCCTTCGGGACCCGGGCTATGAGCAGTTCTTC. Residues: CASSLRDPGYEQFF.

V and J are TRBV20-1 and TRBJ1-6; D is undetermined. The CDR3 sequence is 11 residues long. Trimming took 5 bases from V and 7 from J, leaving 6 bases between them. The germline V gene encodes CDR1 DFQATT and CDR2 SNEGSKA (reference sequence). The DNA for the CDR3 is TGCAGTGCTGGGTTGAATTCACCCCTCCACTTT. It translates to CSAGLNSPLHF.

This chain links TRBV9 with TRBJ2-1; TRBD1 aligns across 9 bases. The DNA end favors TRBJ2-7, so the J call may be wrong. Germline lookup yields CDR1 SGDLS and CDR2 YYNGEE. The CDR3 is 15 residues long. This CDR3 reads CASSVGTGLYNEQYF. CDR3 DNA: TGTGCCAGCAGCGTCGGGACAGGGCTATACAATGAGCAGTACTTC.